This record looks at one TCR beta chain sequence and its context. This entry belongs to a study of blood T cell repertoires in COVID-19. Study-wide background: Samples representing acute and convalescent COVID-19 were sourced from the United States, Italy and Spain. From T cells, B-cell-depleted T cells, or PBMCs came the material, which was cDNA or gDNA.

Authors' data handling: Amplifying reference gene primers gave estimates of nucleated cell counts. Clones were read by immunoSEQ multiplex PCR, and TCRdb kept only the in-frame ones, dropping some. Clone size and the V and J calls come from that table; the DNA yielded D and trimming. The sample has around 68,000 clones, approximately 78% seen once. CDR3 size: 15 residues. Germline CDR1 SGHVS, CDR2 FQNEAQ. V lost 4 bases and J 1 base, leaving 11 bases between the germline ends. The specimen sequenced was peripheral blood. V is TRBV7-8 and J is TRBJ2-1; TRBD2 is a possible D gene (6 bases). This receptor was taken from a human donor in a cohort sampled during active COVID-19. Here the CDR3 DNA reads TGTGCCAGCAGCTCTCGACTAGTTTCCTACAATGAGCAGTTCTTC. Translating it yields CASSSRLVSYNEQFF.